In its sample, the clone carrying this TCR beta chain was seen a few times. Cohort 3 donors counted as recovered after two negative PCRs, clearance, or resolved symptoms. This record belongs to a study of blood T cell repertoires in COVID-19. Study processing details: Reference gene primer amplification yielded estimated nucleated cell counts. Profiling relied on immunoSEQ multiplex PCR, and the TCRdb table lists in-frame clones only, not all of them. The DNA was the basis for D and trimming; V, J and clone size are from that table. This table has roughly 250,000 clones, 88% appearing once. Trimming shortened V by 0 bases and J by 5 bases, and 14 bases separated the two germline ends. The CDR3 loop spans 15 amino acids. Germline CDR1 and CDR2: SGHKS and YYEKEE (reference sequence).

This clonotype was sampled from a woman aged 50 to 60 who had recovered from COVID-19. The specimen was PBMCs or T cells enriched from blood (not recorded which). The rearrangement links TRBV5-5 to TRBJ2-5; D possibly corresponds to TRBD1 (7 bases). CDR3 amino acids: CASSLAGGGGETQYF. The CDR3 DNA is TGTGCCAGCAGCTTGGCCGGAGGGGGCGGGGAGACCCAGTACTTC.